The text below deals with one TCR beta chain. This record comes from a study of cytomegalovirus exposure and HLA in healthy donors. Vbeta (60) and Jbeta (13) primers were used in the PCR. Libraries were prepared by immunoSEQ multiplex PCR; TCRdb keeps only in-frame clonotypes and omits some of them. The sample yields under 170,000 clones, approximately 85% seen once. Trimming shortened V by 3 bases and J by 3 bases, and 11 bases separated the two germline ends. The CDR3 has 14 residues. The germline V gene has CDR1 MNHNS and CDR2 SASEGT. This sequence originates from a man aged 45-65 years in good health and CMV-seropositive. What was sequenced was PBMCs. This chain joins TRBV6-1 and TRBJ1-2; possibly TRBD1 for D (5 bases). CDR3 sequence: CASSDMGQYYGYTF. The CDR3 DNA is TGTGCCAGCAGTGACATGGGGCAGTACTATGGCTACACCTTC.